The source of this TCR beta chain is a study of CD8 T cells in Susac syndrome. The authors reverse transcribed roughly 0.5 to 1 ug RNA with random hexamers. Multiplex PCR with immunoSEQ amplified the TCR beta CDR3 across 54 Vbeta and 13 Jbeta. TCRdb recomputed calls from the immunoSEQ multiplex PCR reads with MiXCR, one row per CDR3 protein. The sample lists 190,000 or so distinct CDR3 sequences; approximately 95% were seen once. The V gene end was trimmed by 1 base and the J gene end by 4 bases; junction bases not matched to a gene: 4. The CDR3 spans 15 residues. Germline loops: CDR1 SGHDN, CDR2 FVKESK. Broader study findings: Individuals included in the TCR sequencing and HLA analysis were acknowledged by the study to be relatively few in number.

TCR beta from blood CD8+ and CD4+ T cells was sequenced. TEMRA cells were FACS-enriched, with CD8+ and CD4+ T cells isolated negatively. This clonotype was detected only a few times. Its antigen is still unknown. The chain links TRBV14 to TRBJ2-1; 7 bases line up with TRBD1. The sample consisted of CD4+ T cells from PBMCs. This receptor was obtained from a human donor with multiple sclerosis. The CDR3, as DNA: TGTGCCAGCAGCCAAGGGGACAGCCCTTACAATGAGCAGTTCTTC. This sequence encodes CASSQGDSPYNEQFF.